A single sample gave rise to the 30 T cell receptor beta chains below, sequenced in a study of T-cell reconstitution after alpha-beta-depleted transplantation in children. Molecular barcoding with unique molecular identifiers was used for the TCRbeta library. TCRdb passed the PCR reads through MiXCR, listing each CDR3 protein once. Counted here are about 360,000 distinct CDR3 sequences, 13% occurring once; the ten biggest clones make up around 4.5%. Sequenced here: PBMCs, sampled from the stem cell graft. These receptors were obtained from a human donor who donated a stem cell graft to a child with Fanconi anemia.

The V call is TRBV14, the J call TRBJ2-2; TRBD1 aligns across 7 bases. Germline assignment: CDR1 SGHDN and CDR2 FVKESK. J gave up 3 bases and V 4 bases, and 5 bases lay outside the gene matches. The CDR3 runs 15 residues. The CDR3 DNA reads TGTGCCAGCAGCCTACCGGGACAGTACACCGGGGAGCTGTTTTTT. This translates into CASSLPGQYTGELFF.

The CDR3 spells CASSLTVSYPNYGYTF. The DNA for the CDR3 is TGTGCCAGCAGCTTAACCGTCTCATACCCTAACTATGGCTACACCTTC. The rearrangement links TRBV7-2 to TRBJ1-2; D is unresolved. The CDR3 loop spans 16 amino acids. Trimming shortened V by 2 bases and J by 0 bases, and 13 bases separated the two germline ends. CDR1 and CDR2 (germline): SGHTA, FQGNSA.

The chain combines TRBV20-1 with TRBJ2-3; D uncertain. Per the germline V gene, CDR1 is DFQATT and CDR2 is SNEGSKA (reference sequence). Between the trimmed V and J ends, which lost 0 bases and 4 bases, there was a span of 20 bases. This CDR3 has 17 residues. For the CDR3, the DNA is TGCAGTGCTAGAGATCATCGGCGGATTACCATCGCAGATACGCAGTATTTT. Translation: CSARDHRRITIADTQYF.

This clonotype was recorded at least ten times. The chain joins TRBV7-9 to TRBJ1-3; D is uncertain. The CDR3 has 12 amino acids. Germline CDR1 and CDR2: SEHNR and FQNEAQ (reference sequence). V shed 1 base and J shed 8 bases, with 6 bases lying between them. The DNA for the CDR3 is TGTGCCAGCAGCTTAGAATGGGACACCATATATTTT. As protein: CASSLEWDTIYF.

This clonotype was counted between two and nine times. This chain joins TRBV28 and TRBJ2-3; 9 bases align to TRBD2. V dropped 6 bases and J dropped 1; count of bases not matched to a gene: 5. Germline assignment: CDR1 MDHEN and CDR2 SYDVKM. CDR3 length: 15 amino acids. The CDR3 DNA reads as TGTGCCAGCAGACCGAGACTAGCGGGCACAGATACGCAGTATTTT. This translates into CASRPRLAGTDTQYF.

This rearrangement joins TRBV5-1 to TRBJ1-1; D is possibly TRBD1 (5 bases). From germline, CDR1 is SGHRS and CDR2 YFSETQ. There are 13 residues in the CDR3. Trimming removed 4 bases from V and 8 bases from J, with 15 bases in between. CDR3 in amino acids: CASSTLPGGEAFF. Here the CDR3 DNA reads TGCGCCAGCAGCACGCTCCCCGGGGGGGAAGCTTTCTTT.

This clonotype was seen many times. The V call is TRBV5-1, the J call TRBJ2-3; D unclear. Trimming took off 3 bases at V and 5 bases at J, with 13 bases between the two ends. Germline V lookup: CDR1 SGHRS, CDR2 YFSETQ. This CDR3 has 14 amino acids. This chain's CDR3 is CASSSPGVEDTQYF. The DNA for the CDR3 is TGCGCCAGCAGCTCGCCTGGGGTTGAAGATACGCAGTATTTT.

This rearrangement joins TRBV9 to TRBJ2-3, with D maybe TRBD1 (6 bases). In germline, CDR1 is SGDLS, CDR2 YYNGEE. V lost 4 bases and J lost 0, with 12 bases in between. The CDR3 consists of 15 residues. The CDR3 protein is CASSPQGISTDTQYF. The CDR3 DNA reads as TGTGCCAGCAGCCCACAGGGTATTAGCACAGATACGCAGTATTTT.

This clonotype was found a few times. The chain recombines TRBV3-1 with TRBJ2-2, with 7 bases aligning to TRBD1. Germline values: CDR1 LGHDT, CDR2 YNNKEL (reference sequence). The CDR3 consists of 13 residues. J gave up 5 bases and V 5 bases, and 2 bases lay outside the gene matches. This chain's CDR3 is CASSRGQTGELFF. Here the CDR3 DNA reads TGTGCCAGCAGCAGGGGGCAAACCGGGGAGCTGTTTTTT.

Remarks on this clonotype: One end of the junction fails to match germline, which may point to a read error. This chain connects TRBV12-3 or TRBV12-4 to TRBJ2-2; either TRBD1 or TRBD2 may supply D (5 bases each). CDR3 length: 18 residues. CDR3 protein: CACSFGGWEFRDTGELFF. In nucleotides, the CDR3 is TGTGCCTGCAGTTTTGGGGGATGGGAATTCCGAGACACCGGGGAGCTGTTTTTT.

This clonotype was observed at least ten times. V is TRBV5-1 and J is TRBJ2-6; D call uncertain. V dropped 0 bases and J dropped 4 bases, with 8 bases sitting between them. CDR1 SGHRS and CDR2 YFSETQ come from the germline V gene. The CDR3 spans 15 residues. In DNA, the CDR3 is TGCGCCAGCAGCTTGGAGAGCGCCGGGGCCAACGTCCTGACTTTC. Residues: CASSLESAGANVLTF.

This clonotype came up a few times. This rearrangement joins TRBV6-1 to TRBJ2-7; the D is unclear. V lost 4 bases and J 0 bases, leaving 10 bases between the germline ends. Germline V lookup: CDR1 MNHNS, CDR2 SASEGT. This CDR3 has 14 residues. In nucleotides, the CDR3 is TGTGCCAGCAGTGCAACCCGGAACTCCTACGAGCAGTACTTC. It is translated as CASSATRNSYEQYF.

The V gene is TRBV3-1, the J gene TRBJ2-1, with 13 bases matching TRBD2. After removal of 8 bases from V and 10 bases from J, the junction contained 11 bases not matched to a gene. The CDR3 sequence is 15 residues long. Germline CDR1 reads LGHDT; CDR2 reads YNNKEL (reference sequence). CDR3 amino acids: CASCLRLAGGVEQFF. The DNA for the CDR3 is TGTGCCAGCTGCCTGCGACTAGCGGGGGGTGTCGAGCAGTTCTTC.

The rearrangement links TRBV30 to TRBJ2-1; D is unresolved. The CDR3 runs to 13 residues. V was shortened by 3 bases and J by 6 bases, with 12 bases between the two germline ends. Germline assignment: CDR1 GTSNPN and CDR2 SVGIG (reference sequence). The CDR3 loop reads CAWSWTAINEQFF. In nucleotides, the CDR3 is TGTGCCTGGAGCTGGACGGCTATCAATGAGCAGTTCTTC.

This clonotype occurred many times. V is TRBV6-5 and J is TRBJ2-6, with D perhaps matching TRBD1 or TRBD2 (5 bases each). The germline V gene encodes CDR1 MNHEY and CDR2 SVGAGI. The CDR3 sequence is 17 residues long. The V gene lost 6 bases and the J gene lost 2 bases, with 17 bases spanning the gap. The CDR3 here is CASSPGTLGAGANVLTF. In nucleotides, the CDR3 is TGTGCCAGCAGCCCCGGGACCCTCGGGGCTGGGGCCAACGTCCTGACTTTC.

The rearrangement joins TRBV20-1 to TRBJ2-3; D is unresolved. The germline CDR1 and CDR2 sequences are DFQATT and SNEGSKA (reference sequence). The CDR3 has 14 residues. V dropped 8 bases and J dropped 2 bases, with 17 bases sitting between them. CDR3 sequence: CSSLSRIITDTQYF. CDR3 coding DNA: TGCAGTTCGCTATCCCGGATAATCACAGATACGCAGTATTTT.

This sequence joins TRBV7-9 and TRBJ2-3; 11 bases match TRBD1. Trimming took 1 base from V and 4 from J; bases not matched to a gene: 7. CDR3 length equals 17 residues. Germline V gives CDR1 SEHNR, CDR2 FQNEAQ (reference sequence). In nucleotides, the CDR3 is TGTGCCAGCAGCTTAGAACTCCGGACAGGGGGCGCAGATACGCAGTATTTT. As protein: CASSLELRTGGADTQYF.

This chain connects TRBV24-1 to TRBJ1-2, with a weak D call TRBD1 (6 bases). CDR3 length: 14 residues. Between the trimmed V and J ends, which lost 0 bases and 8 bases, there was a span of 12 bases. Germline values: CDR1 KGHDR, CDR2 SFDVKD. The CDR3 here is CATSDLGQRRGYTF. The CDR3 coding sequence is TGTGCCACCAGTGATTTGGGACAGCGGAGAGGCTACACCTTC.

In DNA form, the CDR3 reads TGTGCCAGCAGCCAAGAGTCTAAGGACATTTATGGCTACACCTTC. Translated, it gives CASSQESKDIYGYTF. V and J are TRBV3-1 and TRBJ1-2; D perhaps matches TRBD1 (5 bases). V was shortened by 0 bases and J by 5 bases, with 13 bases between the two germline ends. There are 15 residues in the CDR3. Germline CDR1 reads LGHDT; CDR2 reads YNNKEL (reference sequence).

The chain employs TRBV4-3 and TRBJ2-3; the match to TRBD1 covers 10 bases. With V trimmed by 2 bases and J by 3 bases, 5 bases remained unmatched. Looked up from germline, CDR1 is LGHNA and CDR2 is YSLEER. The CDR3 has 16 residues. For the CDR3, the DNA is TGCGCCAGCAGCCAACTCGGGACAGGGGAAACAGATACGCAGTATTTT. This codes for CASSQLGTGETDTQYF.

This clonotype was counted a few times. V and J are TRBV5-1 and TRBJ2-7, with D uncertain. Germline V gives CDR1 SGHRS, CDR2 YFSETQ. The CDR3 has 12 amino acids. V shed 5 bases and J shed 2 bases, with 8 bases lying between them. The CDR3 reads CASSTGPYEQYF. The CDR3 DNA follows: TGCGCCAGCAGTACCGGACCCTACGAGCAGTACTTC. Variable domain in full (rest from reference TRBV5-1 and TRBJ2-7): KAGVTQTPRYLIKTRGQQVTLSCSPISGHRSVSWYQQTPGQGLQFLFEYFSETQRNKGNFPGRFSGRQFSNSRSEMNVSTLELGDSALYLCASSTGPYEQYFGPGTRLTVT.

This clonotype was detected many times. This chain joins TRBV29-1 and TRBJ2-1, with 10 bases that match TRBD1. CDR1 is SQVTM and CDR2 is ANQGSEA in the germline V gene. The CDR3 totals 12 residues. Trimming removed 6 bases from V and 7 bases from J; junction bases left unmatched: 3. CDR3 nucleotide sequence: TGCAGCGTGGGGGACAGGGGAAATGAGCAGTTCTTC. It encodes CSVGDRGNEQFF.

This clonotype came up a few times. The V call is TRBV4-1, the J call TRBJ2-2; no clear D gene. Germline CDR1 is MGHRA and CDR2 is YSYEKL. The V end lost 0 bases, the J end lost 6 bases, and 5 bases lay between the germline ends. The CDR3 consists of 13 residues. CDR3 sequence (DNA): TGCGCCAGCAGCCAAGATACGGCCGGGGAGCTGTTTTTT. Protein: CASSQDTAGELFF.

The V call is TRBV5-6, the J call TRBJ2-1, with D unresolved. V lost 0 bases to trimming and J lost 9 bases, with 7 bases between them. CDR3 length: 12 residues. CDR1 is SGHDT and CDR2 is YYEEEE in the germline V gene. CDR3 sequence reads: CASSLGSAEQFF. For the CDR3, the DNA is TGTGCCAGCAGCTTGGGTTCCGCTGAGCAGTTCTTC.

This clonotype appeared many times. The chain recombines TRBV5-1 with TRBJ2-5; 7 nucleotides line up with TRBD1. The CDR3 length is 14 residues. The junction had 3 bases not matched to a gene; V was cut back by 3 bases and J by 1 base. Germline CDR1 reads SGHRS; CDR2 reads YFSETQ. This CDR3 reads CASSSRTGQETQYF. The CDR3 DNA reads TGCGCCAGCAGCTCCCGGACAGGCCAAGAGACCCAGTACTTC. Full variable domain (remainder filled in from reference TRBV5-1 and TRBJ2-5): KAGVTQTPRYLIKTRGQQVTLSCSPISGHRSVSWYQQTPGQGLQFLFEYFSETQRNKGNFPGRFSGRQFSNSRSEMNVSTLELGDSALYLCASSSRTGQETQYFGPGTRLLVL.

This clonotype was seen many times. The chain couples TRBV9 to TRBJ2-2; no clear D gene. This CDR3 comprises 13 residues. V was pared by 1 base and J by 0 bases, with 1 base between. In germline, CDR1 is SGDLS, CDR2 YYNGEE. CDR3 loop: CASSVTNTGELFF. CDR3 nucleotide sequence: TGTGCCAGCAGCGTAACGAACACCGGGGAGCTGTTTTTT.

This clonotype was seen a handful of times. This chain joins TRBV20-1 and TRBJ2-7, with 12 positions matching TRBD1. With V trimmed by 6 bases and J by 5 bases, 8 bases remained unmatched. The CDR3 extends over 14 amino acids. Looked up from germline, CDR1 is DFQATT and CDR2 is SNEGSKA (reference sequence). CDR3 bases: TGCAGTGCCACACCCGGGACAGGGGGCGACGAGCAGTACTTC. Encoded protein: CSATPGTGGDEQYF.

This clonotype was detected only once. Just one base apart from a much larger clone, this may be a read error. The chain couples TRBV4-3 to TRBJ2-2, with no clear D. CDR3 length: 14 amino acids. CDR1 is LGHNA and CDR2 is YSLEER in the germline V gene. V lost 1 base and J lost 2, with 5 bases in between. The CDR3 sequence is CASSQVCNTGELFF. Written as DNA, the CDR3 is TGCGCCAGCAGCCAAGTCTGTAACACCGGGGAGCTGTTTTTT.

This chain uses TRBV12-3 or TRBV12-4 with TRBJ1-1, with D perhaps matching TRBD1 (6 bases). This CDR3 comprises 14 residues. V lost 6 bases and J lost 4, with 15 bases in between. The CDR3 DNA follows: TGTGCCAGCAGCCGTGAAACAGGGACCACTGAAGCTTTCTTT. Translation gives CASSRETGTTEAFF.

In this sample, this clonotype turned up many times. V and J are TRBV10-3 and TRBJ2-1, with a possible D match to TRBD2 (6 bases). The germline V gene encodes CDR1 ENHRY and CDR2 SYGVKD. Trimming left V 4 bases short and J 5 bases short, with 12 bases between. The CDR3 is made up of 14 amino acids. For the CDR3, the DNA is TGTGCCATCAGTGGGGGGAGGCAGAACAATGAGCAGTTCTTC. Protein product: CAISGGRQNNEQFF.